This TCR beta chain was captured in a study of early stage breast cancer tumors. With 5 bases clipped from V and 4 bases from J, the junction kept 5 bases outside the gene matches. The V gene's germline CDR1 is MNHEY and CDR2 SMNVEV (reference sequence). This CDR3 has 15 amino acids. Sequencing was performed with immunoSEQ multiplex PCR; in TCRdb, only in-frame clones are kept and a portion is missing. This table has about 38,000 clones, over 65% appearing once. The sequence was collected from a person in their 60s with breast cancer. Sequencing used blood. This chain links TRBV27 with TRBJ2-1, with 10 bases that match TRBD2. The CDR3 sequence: CASSDSSGGYNEQFF. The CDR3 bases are TGTGCCAGCAGTGACTCTAGCGGGGGATACAATGAGCAGTTCTTC.